The source of this T cell receptor beta chain is a study of CD8 T cells in ankylosing spondylitis. TCRdb reanalysed the 5' RACE reads using MiXCR and keeps one entry per CDR3 protein. The data contain some 120,000 distinct CDR3 sequences, 6% to 8.5% of them singletons. The CDR3 runs 13 residues. Germline V gives CDR1 SGHTA, CDR2 FQGNSA. Trimming removed 2 bases from V and 4 bases from J, with 7 bases in between. This clonotype was detected many times. The antigen is unknown. Whole-study findings and limits: Significant enrichment of disease-linked clones was reported in matched ankylosing spondylitis synovial fluid.

The rearrangement links TRBV7-2 to TRBJ2-3; no clear D gene. This TCR derives from a male donor with ankylosing spondylitis or in good health (not recorded which). The sequencing sample was made of blood, either unsorted or a sorted T cell fraction (not recorded which). CDR3 loop: CASSLPLADTQYF. Written as DNA, the CDR3 is TGTGCCAGCAGCTTACCCCTTGCAGATACGCAGTATTTT. Full variable domain (outside the CDR3, taken from reference TRBV7-2 and TRBJ2-3): GAGVSQSPSNKVTEKGKDVELRCDPISGHTALYWYRQSLGQGLEFLIYFQGNSAPDKSGLPSDRFSAERTGGSVSTLTIQRTQQEDSAVYLCASSLPLADTQYFGPGTRLTVL.